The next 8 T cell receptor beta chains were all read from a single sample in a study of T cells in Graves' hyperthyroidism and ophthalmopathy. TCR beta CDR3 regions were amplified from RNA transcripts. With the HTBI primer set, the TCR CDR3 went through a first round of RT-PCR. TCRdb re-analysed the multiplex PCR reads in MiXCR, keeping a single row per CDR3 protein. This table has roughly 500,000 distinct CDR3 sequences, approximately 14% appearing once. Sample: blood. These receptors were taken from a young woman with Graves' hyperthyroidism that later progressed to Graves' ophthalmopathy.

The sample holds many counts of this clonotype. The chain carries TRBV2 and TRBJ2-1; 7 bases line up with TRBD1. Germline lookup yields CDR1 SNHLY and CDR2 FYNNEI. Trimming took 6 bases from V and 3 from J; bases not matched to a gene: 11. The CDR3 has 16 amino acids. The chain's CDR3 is CASRTRRGGGYNEQFF. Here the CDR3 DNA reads TGTGCCAGCAGGACACGCCGAGGGGGCGGCTACAATGAGCAGTTCTTC.

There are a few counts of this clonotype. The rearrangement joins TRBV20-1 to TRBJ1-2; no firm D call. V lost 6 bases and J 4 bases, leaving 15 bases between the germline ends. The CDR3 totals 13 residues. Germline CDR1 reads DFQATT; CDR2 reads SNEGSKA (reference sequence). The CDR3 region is CSATWSSGYGYTF. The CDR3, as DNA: TGCAGTGCCACGTGGAGCAGTGGCTATGGCTACACCTTC.

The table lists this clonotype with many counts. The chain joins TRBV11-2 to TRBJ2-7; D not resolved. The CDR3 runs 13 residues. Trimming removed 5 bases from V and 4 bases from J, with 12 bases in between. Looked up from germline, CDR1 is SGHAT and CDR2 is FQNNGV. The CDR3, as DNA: TGTGCCAGCAGCGCACCCGGGCCATACGAGCAGTACTTC. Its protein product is CASSAPGPYEQYF.

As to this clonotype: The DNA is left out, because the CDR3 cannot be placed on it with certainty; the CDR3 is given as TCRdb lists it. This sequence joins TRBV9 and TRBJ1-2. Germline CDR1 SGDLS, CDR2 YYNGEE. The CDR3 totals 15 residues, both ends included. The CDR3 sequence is CASGVGLGANYGHTF.

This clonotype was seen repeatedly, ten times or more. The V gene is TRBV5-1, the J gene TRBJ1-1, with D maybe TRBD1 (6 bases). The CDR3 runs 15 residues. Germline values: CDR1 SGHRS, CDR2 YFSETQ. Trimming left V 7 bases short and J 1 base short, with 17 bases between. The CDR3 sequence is CASSYTGHPNTEAFF. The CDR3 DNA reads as TGCGCCAGCTCCTATACGGGACACCCGAACACTGAAGCTTTCTTT. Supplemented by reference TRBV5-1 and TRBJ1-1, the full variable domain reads KAGVTQTPRYLIKTRGQQVTLSCSPISGHRSVSWYQQTPGQGLQFLFEYFSETQRNKGNFPGRFSGRQFSNSRSEMNVSTLELGDSALYLCASSYTGHPNTEAFFGQGTRLTVV.

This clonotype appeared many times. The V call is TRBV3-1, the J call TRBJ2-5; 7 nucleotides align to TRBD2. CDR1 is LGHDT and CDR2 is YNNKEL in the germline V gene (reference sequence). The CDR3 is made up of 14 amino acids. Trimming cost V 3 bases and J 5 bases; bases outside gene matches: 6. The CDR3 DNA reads TGTGCCAGCAGCCAGTCAGCGGGGATCGAGACCCAGTACTTC. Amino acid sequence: CASSQSAGIETQYF.

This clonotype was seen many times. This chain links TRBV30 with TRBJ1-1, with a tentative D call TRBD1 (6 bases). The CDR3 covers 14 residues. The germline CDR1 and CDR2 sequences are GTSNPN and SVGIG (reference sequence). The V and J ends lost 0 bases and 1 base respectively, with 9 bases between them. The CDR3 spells CAWSVQGPNTEAFF. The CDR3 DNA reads TGTGCCTGGAGTGTTCAGGGGCCGAACACTGAAGCTTTCTTT. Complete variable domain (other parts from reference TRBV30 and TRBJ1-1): SQTIHQWPATLVQPVGSPLSLECTVEGTSNPNLYWYRQAAGRGLQLLFYSVGIGQISSEVPQNLSASRPQDRQFILSSKKLLLSDSGFYLCAWSVQGPNTEAFFGQGTRLTVV.

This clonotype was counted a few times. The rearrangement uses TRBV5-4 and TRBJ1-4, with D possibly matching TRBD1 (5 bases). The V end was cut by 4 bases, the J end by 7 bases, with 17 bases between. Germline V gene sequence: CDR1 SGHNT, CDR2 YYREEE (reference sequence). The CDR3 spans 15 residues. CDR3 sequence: CASSPRGGSTEKLFF. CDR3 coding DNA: TGTGCCAGCAGCCCGCGGGGCGGATCTACTGAAAAACTGTTTTTT.